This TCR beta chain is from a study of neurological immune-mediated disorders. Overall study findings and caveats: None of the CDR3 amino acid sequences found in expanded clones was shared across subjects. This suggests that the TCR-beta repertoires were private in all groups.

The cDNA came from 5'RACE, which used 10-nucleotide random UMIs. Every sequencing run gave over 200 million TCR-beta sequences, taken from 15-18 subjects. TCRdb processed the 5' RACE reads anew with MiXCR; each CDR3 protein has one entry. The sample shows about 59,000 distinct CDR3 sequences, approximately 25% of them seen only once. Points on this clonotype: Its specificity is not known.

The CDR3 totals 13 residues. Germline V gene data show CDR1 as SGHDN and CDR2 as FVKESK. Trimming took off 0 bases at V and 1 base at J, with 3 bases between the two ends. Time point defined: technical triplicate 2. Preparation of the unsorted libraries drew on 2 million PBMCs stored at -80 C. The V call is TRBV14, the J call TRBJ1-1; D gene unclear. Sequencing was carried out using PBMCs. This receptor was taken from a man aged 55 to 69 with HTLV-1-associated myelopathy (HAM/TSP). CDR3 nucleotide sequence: TGTGCCAGCAGCCAAGACCAGAACACTGAAGCTTTCTTT. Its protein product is CASSQDQNTEAFF.